A single sample gave rise to the 9 T cell receptor beta chains below, sequenced in a study of T-cell reconstitution after alpha-beta-depleted transplantation in children. Unique molecular identifiers were incorporated into the prepared TCRbeta library. TCRdb redid the calling of the PCR reads with MiXCR, one entry per CDR3 protein. The table lists about 900,000 distinct CDR3 sequences, roughly 29% of them singletons. This specimen was PBMCs, mostly from graft donor cells, taken 360 days after TCRalphabeta/CD19-depleted stem cell transplant. These receptors came from a boy younger than two who had a stem cell transplant for SCID, so the T cells may come from the graft donor.

V is TRBV5-1 and J is TRBJ1-1; D is unclear. The V and J ends lost 5 bases and 1 base respectively, with 12 bases between them. CDR3 size: 14 residues. The germline V gene has CDR1 SGHRS and CDR2 YFSETQ. This chain's CDR3 is CASRLTKGNTEAFF. In nucleotides, the CDR3 is TGCGCCAGCAGACTGACCAAGGGGAACACTGAAGCTTTCTTT.

The chain couples TRBV5-1 to TRBJ1-1, with a possible D match to TRBD1 (6 bases). Trimming shortened V by 0 bases and J by 8 bases, and 11 bases separated the two germline ends. Germline CDR1 and CDR2: SGHRS and YFSETQ. This CDR3 has 13 residues. In DNA form, the CDR3 reads TGCGCCAGCAGCTTGGGGACAGTAAACGAAGCTTTCTTT. Its protein product is CASSLGTVNEAFF.

This clonotype was detected a few times. The V call is TRBV2, the J call TRBJ2-1, with 9 positions matching TRBD2. CDR1 is SNHLY, CDR2 FYNNEI, per germline. The junction had 10 bases not matched to a gene; V was cut back by 6 bases and J by 7 bases. This CDR3 contains 15 residues. The CDR3 region has the DNA TGTGCCAGCAGGGTTTCAGCGGGGGGCGGGAATGAGCAGTTCTTC. Its protein is CASRVSAGGGNEQFF.

This clonotype has only a few counts. This rearrangement joins TRBV6-5 to TRBJ2-6; the D gene is possibly TRBD1 (5 bases). Germline CDR1 and CDR2: MNHEY and SVGAGI. This CDR3 spans 18 amino acids. Trimming took off 6 bases at V and 0 bases at J, with 18 bases between the two ends. The DNA for the CDR3 is TGTGCCAGCAGCCTCGACAGTAGCCGACACTCTGGGGCCAACGTCCTGACTTTC. It translates to CASSLDSSRHSGANVLTF.

The V gene is TRBV12-3 or TRBV12-4, the J gene TRBJ2-1; 10 positions agree with TRBD1. J lost 12 bases, V lost 1 base, and 6 bases had no gene match. There are 14 residues in the CDR3. This CDR3 is CASSLGGTGVGQFF. CDR3 bases: TGTGCCAGCAGTTTAGGGGGGACAGGGGTAGGGCAGTTCTTC.

This clonotype occurred a few times. The chain combines TRBV5-1 with TRBJ1-1; no clear D gene. Germline loops: CDR1 SGHRS, CDR2 YFSETQ. Trimming shortened V by 7 bases and J by 4 bases, and 11 bases separated the two germline ends. The CDR3 has 12 residues. CDR3 DNA: TGCGCCAGCCGACGAGGGTTCACTGAAGCTTTCTTT. Translating gives CASRRGFTEAFF.

This clonotype was counted only a few times. The chain is built from TRBV6-1 and TRBJ2-2; a possible D gene is TRBD2 (5 bases). The CDR3 is 15 residues long. The V end was cut by 6 bases, the J end by 6 bases, with 17 bases between. Germline CDR1 MNHNS, CDR2 SASEGT. The CDR3 DNA follows: TGTGCCAGCAGGAACCCCGCTAGCAAAGCCGGGGAGCTGTTTTTT. Protein product: CASRNPASKAGELFF.

The V call is TRBV6-5, the J call TRBJ1-1; D is possibly TRBD1 (6 bases). Looked up from germline, CDR1 is MNHEY and CDR2 is SVGAGI. The CDR3 has 12 residues. The ends were cut back, 6 bases at V and 6 bases at J, with 11 bases in the middle. DNA for the CDR3: TGTGCCAGCAGACAGGGATTTTCTGAAGCTTTCTTT. Amino acids: CASRQGFSEAFF.

The chain combines TRBV20-1 with TRBJ1-2; D remains unclear. Trimming took off 6 bases at V and 4 bases at J, with 18 bases between the two ends. This CDR3 has 14 amino acids. CDR1 and CDR2 from the germline V gene are DFQATT and SNEGSKA (reference sequence). CDR3 DNA: TGCAGTGCCCTGACTGGTGCTCCCTTCTATGGCTACACCTTC. Residues: CSALTGAPFYGYTF.